This TCR beta chain was observed in a study of blood T cells in healthy people across ages. The second PCR ran about 6 to 11 cycles with a sample-barcoded 5' primer and J-beta primers. TCRdb re-called the 5' RACE reads with MiXCR, one entry per CDR3 protein. The sample holds nearly 1 million distinct CDR3 sequences, roughly half seen once. Germline CDR1 SQVTM, CDR2 ANQGSEA. Trimming at V came to 5 bases and at J to 9 bases, leaving 16 bases not matched to a gene. The CDR3 is 14 amino acids. The chain recombines TRBV29-1 with TRBJ2-7, with TRBD1 matching 7 bases. Source material: blood. This clonotype was sampled from a woman aged 60-70 years in good health. The CDR3 DNA is TGCAGCGTTCAGAACCGGGACAGCGAGGCTGGGCAGTACTTC. It codes for CSVQNRDSEAGQYF.